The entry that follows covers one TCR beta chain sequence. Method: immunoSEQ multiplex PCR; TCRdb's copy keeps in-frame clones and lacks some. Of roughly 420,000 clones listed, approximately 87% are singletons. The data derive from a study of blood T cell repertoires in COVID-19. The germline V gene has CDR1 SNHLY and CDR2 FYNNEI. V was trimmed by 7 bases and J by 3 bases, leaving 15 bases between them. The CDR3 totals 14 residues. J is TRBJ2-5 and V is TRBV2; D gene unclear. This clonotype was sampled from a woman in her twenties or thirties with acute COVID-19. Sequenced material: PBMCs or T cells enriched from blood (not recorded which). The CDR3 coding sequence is TGTGCCAGCATCCCGACTCCTGATAAAGAGACCCAGTACTTC. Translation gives CASIPTPDKETQYF.